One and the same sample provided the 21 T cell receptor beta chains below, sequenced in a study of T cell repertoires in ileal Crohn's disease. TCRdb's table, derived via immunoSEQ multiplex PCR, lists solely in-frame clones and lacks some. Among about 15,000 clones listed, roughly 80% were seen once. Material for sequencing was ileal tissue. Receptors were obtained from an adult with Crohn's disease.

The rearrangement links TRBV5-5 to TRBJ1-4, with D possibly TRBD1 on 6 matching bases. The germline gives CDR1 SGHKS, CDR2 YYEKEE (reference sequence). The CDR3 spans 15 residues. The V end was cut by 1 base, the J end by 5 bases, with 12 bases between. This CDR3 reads CASSLWRQGNEKLFF. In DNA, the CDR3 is TGTGCCAGCAGCTTGTGGCGGCAGGGGAATGAAAAACTGTTTTTT.

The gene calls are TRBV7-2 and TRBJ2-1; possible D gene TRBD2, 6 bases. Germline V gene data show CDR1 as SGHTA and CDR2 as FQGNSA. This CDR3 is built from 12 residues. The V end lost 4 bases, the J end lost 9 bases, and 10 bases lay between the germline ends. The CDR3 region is CASSSTGVEQFF. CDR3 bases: TGTGCCAGCAGCTCTACGGGGGTTGAGCAGTTCTTC.

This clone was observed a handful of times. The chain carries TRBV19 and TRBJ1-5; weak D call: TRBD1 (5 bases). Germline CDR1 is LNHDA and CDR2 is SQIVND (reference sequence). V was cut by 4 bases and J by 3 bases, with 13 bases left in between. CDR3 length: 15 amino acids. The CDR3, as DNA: TGTGCCAGTAGTACCCCTGGACATCTCAATCAGCCCCAGCATTTT. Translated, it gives CASSTPGHLNQPQHF.

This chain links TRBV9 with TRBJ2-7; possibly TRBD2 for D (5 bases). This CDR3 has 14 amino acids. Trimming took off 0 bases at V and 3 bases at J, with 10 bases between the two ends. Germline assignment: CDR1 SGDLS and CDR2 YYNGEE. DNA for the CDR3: TGTGCCAGCAGCGTAGGACCTAGCATCTACGAGCAGTACTTC. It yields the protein CASSVGPSIYEQYF.

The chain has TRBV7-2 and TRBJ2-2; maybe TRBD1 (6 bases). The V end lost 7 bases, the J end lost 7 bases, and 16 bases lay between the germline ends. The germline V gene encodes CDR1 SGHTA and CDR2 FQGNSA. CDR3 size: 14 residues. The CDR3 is CASTVQGRGGELFF. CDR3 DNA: TGTGCCAGCACTGTACAGGGACGTGGCGGGGAGCTGTTTTTT.

The CDR3 spells CASSLGGSDEKLFF. CDR3 DNA sequence: TGTGCCAGCAGCTTAGGCGGCTCGGATGAAAAACTGTTTTTT. The genes are TRBV11-2 and TRBJ1-4; D is unclear. Trimming stripped 1 base from V and 6 bases from J, with 9 bases between. The CDR3 is 14 amino acids. CDR1 SGHAT and CDR2 FQNNGV come from the germline V gene.

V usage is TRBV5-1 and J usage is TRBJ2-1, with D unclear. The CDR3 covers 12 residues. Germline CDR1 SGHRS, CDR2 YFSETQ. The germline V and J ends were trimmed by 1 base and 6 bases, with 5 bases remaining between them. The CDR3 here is CASSLLLNEQFF. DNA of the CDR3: TGCGCCAGCAGCTTGCTCCTCAATGAGCAGTTCTTC.

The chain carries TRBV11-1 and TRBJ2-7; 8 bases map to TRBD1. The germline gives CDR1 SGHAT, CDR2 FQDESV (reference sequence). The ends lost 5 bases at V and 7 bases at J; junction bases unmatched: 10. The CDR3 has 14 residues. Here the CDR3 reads CASSALLTGGEQYF. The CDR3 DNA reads TGTGCCAGCAGCGCCCTCCTCACAGGGGGTGAGCAGTACTTC.

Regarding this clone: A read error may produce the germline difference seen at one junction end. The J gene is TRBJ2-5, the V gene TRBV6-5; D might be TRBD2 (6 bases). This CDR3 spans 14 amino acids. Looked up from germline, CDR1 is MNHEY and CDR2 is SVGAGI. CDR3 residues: CASSRAGPQEAQYF. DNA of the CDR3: TGTGCCAGCAGCCGTGCGGGACCTCAAGAGGCCCAGTACTTC.

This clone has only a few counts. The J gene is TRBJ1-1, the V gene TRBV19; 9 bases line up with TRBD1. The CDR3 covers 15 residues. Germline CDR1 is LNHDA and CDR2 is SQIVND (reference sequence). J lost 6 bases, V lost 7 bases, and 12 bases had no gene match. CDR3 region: CASIWGQGRIAEAFF. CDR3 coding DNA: TGTGCCAGTATCTGGGGACAGGGAAGGATTGCTGAAGCTTTCTTT.

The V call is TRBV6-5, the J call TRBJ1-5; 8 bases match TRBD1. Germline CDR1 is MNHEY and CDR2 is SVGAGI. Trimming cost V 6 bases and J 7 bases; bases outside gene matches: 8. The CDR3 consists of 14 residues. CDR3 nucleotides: TGTGCCAGCAGGGATCGACAGGGGAGCCAGCCCCAGCATTTT. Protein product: CASRDRQGSQPQHF.

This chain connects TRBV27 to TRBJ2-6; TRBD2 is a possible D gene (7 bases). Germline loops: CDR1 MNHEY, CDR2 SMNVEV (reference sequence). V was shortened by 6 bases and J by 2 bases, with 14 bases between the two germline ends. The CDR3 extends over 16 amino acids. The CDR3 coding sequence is TGTGCCAGCAGGATTATAGGGGGGGCTGGGGCCAACGTCCTGACTTTC. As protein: CASRIIGGAGANVLTF.

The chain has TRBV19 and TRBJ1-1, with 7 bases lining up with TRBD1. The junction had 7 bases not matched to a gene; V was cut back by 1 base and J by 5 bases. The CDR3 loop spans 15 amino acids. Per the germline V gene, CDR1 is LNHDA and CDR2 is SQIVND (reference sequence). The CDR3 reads CASSIGTGIPTEAFF. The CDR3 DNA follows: TGTGCCAGTAGTATAGGGACAGGTATACCGACTGAAGCTTTCTTT.

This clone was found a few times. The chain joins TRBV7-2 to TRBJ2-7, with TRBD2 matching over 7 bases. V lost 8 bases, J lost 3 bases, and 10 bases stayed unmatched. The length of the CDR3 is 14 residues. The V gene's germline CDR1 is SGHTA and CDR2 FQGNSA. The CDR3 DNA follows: TGTGCCAGCGGATCGGGGCGGGGGAGCTACGAGCAGTACTTC. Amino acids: CASGSGRGSYEQYF.

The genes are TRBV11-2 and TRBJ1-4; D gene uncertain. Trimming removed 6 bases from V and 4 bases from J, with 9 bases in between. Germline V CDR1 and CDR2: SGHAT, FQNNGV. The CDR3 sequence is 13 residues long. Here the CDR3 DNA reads TGTGCCAGCAGACAGTTGGTTAATGAAAAACTGTTTTTT. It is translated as CASRQLVNEKLFF. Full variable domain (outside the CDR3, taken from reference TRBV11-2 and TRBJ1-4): EAGVAQSPRYKIIEKRQSVAFWCNPISGHATLYWYQQILGQGPKLLIQFQNNGVVDDSQLPKDRFSAERLKGVDSTLKIQPAKLEDSAVYLCASRQLVNEKLFFGSGTQLSVL.

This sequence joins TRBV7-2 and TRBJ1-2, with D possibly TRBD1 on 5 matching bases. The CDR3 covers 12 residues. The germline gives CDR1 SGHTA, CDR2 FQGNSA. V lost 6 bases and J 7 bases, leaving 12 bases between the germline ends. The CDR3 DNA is TGTGCCAGCAGACCTAGACAGTTTGGCTACACCTTC. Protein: CASRPRQFGYTF.

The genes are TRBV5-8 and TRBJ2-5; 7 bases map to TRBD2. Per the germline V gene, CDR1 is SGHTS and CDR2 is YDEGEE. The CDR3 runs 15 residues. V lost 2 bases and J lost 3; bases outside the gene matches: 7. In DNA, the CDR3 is TGTGCCAGCAGCTTAGAGGGGAGGGAGGAAGAGACCCAGTACTTC. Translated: CASSLEGREEETQYF.

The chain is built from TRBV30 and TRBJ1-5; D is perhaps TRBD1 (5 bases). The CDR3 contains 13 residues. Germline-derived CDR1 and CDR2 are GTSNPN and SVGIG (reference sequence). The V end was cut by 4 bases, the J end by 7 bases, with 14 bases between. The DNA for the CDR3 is TGTGCCTGGAATTGGGGCGTAGGACAGCCCCAGCATTTT. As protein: CAWNWGVGQPQHF.

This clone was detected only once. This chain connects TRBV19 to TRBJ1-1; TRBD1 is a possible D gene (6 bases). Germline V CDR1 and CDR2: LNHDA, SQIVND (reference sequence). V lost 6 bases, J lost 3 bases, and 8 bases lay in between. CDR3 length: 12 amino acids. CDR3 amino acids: CASRAGDTEAFF. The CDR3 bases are TGTGCCAGTAGGGCAGGGGACACTGAAGCTTTCTTT. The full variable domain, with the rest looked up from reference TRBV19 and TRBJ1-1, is DGGITQSPKYLFRKEGQNVTLSCEQNLNHDAMYWYRQDPGQGLRLIYYSQIVNDFQKGDIAEGYSVSREKKESFPLTVTSAQKNPTAFYLCASRAGDTEAFFGQGTRLTVV.

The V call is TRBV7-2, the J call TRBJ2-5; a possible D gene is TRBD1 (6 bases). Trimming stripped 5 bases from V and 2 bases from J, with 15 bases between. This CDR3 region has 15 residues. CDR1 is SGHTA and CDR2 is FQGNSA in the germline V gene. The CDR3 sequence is CASSNRRQAQETQYF. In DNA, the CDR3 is TGTGCCAGCAGCAACCGACGACAGGCTCAAGAGACCCAGTACTTC.

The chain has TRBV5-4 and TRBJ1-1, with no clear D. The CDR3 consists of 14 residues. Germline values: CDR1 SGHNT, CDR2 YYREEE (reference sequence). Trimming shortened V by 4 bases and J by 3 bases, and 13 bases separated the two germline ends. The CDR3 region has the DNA TGTGCCAGCAGCCCGGGGAGACGGGACACTGAAGCTTTCTTT. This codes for CASSPGRRDTEAFF.